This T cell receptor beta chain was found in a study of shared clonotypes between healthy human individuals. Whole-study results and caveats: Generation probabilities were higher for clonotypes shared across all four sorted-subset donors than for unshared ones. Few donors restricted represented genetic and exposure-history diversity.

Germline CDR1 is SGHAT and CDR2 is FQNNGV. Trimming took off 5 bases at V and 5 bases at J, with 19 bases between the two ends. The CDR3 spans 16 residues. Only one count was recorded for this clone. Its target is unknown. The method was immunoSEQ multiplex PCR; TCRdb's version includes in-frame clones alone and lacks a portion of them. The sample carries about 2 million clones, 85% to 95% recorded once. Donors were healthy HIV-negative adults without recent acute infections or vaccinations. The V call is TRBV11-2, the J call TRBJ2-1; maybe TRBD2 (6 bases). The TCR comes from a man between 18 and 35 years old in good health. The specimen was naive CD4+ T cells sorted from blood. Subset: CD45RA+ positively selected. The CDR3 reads CASSPRGPLANNEQFF. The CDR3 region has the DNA TGTGCCAGCAGCCCACGGGGTCCACTAGCAAACAATGAGCAGTTCTTC.